This T cell receptor beta chain was identified during a study of cytotoxic CD8 clonotypes in ibrutinib-treated CLL. In the study overall: Patients attained about 25 partial and 2 complete responses; at median approximately 68 months, approximately 15 remained remitted while 12 progressed. Average yields of roughly 260,000 productive templates and 100,000 or so productive rearrangements characterized the samples. The study's findings and limits: Clonality grew at ibrutinib response; at progression, it decreased back toward baseline. Clonality (at baseline) was higher than in age-matched healthy donors and tracked circulating CD8+ T-cell counts.

For this clone: Its antigen is not identified.

CDR1 and CDR2 (germline): LNHDA, SQIVND (reference sequence). CDR3 length equals 14 residues. V shed 2 bases and J shed 4 bases, with 8 bases lying between them. Measured with immunoSEQ multiplex PCR; TCRdb has only the in-frame clones, and not every one. Here the sample spans some 200,000 clones, 60% to 80% being singletons. The source material was PBMCs, sampled after 12 months of ibrutinib treatment. The sequence was obtained from a human donor with chronic lymphocytic leukemia. The V call is TRBV19, the J call TRBJ2-2; no clear D. The CDR3 DNA follows: TGTGCCAGTAGTATAATTTCCTTCACCGGGGAGCTGTTTTTT. The encoded protein is CASSIISFTGELFF.